These 19 T cell receptor beta chains originate from one sample sequenced in a study of control samples from healthy donors and cancer patients. The repertoire was sequenced with immunoSEQ multiplex PCR; TCRdb's copy has only in-frame clones and lacks some. The sample includes about 220,000 clones, around 94% seen only once; the top ten take about 1.6%. Sequencing was done on a sample of blood. The receptors come from a man between 45 and 60 years old in good health.

The chain is built from TRBV2 and TRBJ1-4, with D possibly TRBD1 on 5 matching bases. In germline, CDR1 is SNHLY, CDR2 FYNNEI. The V and J ends lost 5 bases and 7 bases respectively, with 11 bases between them. The CDR3 runs 13 residues. CDR3 sequence reads: CASSWTFFEKLFF. In DNA, the CDR3 is TGTGCCAGCAGTTGGACATTTTTTGAAAAACTGTTTTTT.

This chain joins TRBV19 and TRBJ1-2, with TRBD1 identical over 7 bases. V lost 2 bases to trimming and J lost 7 bases; unmatched junction nucleotides: 4. The CDR3 is 13 amino acids. CDR1 LNHDA and CDR2 SQIVND come from the germline V gene (reference sequence). Here the CDR3 reads CASSITQGSGYTF. CDR3 in DNA: TGTGCCAGTAGTATAACACAGGGGAGTGGCTACACCTTC.

The V call is TRBV2, the J call TRBJ2-2; D call uncertain. V lost 8 bases and J lost 1, with 5 bases in between. Looked up from germline, CDR1 is SNHLY and CDR2 is FYNNEI. This CDR3 contains 12 residues. In nucleotides, the CDR3 is TGTGCCAGCGGCGAGAACACCGGGGAGCTGTTTTTT. As protein: CASGENTGELFF.

The chain employs TRBV6-5 and TRBJ2-1; possible D gene TRBD1, 5 bases. There are 14 residues in the CDR3. V was cut by 8 bases and J by 9 bases, with 20 bases left in between. Germline V gene lookup returns CDR1 MNHEY and CDR2 SVGAGI. The CDR3 sequence: CASESQVGASEQFF. For the CDR3, the DNA is TGTGCCAGCGAATCCCAGGTAGGGGCGAGTGAGCAGTTCTTC.

There are a few counts of this clone. The V call is TRBV9, the J call TRBJ1-6; 9 positions agree with TRBD1. Losses at the gene ends were 3 bases for V and 10 bases for J; bases not matched to a gene: 8. The CDR3 runs 15 residues. In germline, CDR1 is SGDLS, CDR2 YYNGEE. CDR3 sequence: CASSGTGTGFSPLHF. CDR3 in DNA: TGTGCCAGCAGCGGTACCGGGACAGGGTTCTCACCCCTCCACTTT.

The rearrangement uses TRBV5-5 and TRBJ2-7; perhaps TRBD1 as D (5 bases). Trimming removed 4 bases from V and 3 bases from J, with 17 bases in between. The CDR3 length is 15 residues. The germline CDR1 and CDR2 sequences are SGHKS and YYEKEE (reference sequence). This chain's CDR3 is CASSPRTTVNYEQYV. The CDR3 DNA sequence: TGTGCCAGCAGCCCGAGGACGACAGTGAACTACGAGCAGTACGTC.

The gene calls are TRBV2 and TRBJ2-7, with a possible D match to TRBD1 (6 bases). Per the germline V gene, CDR1 is SNHLY and CDR2 is FYNNEI. The CDR3 length is 15 residues. V shed 5 bases and J shed 0 bases, with 14 bases lying between them. The CDR3 DNA reads TGTGCCAGCAGTTTCTTGACAGGTTTCTCCTACGAGCAGTACTTC. Protein: CASSFLTGFSYEQYF.

The rearrangement uses TRBV24-1 and TRBJ1-1, with D perhaps matching TRBD1 (6 bases). CDR1 is KGHDR, CDR2 SFDVKD, per germline. Trimming took off 4 bases at V and 1 base at J, with 9 bases between the two ends. CDR3 length: 14 residues. CDR3 in amino acids: CATSDRGQNTEAFF. CDR3 sequence (DNA): TGTGCCACCAGTGACCGGGGACAGAACACTGAAGCTTTCTTT.

This chain links TRBV10-1 with TRBJ1-1; no clear D. Trimming shortened V by 3 bases and J by 5 bases, and 7 bases separated the two germline ends. The CDR3 is made up of 12 amino acids. Looked up from germline, CDR1 is WNHNN and CDR2 is SYGVQD (reference sequence). The CDR3 reads CASSDRWTEAFF. The CDR3 bases are TGCGCCAGCAGTGACCGGTGGACTGAAGCTTTCTTT.

This clone was detected once. This chain joins TRBV19 and TRBJ1-5; the match to TRBD1 covers 8 bases. Germline CDR1 reads LNHDA; CDR2 reads SQIVND (reference sequence). Losses at the gene ends were 9 bases for V and 0 bases for J; bases not matched to a gene: 7. The CDR3 runs to 15 residues. The CDR3 coding sequence is TGTGCCAGCGAGGACAGGGATAATAGCAATCAGCCCCAGCATTTT. It encodes CASEDRDNSNQPQHF.

This rearrangement joins TRBV2 to TRBJ1-5, with a weak D call TRBD1 (6 bases). Trimming cost V 6 bases and J 3 bases, with 12 bases left between them. CDR1 is SNHLY and CDR2 is FYNNEI in the germline V gene. This CDR3 is 14 amino acids long. This CDR3 reads CASRQDSHNQPQHF. The DNA of the CDR3 is TGTGCCAGCAGACAGGACAGCCACAATCAGCCCCAGCATTTT.

This sequence joins TRBV5-1 and TRBJ2-5; 10 bases align to TRBD2. Looked up from germline, CDR1 is SGHRS and CDR2 is YFSETQ. This CDR3 has 16 residues. Losses at the gene ends were 3 bases for V and 1 base for J; bases not matched to a gene: 6. The CDR3 DNA sequence: TGCGCCAGCAGCTACGGACTAGCGGAGGGCCAAGAGACCCAGTACTTC. The encoded protein is CASSYGLAEGQETQYF.

The chain combines TRBV11-2 with TRBJ1-2; TRBD1 aligns across 8 bases. V dropped 3 bases and J dropped 7; count of bases not matched to a gene: 1. This CDR3 comprises 12 residues. Germline values: CDR1 SGHAT, CDR2 FQNNGV. DNA of the CDR3: TGTGCCAGCAGCTTGACAGGGGCTGGCTACACCTTC. It yields the protein CASSLTGAGYTF.

The chain is built from TRBV5-1 and TRBJ2-5; the D gene is possibly TRBD2 (5 bases). This CDR3 is 15 amino acids long. Per germline, CDR1 SGHRS and CDR2 YFSETQ. Between the trimmed V and J ends, which lost 0 bases and 5 bases, there was a span of 14 bases. The CDR3 reads CASSLELLGGETQYF. The DNA for the CDR3 is TGCGCCAGCAGCTTGGAGTTACTGGGCGGGGAGACCCAGTACTTC.

The rearrangement links TRBV19 to TRBJ1-1; 9 positions agree with TRBD1. CDR1 and CDR2 (germline): LNHDA, SQIVND (reference sequence). CDR3 length: 17 residues. V dropped 5 bases and J dropped 1; count of bases not matched to a gene: 11. CDR3 amino acids: CASSSFRDRAKNTEAFF. The CDR3 bases are TGTGCCAGTAGTTCGTTCCGGGACAGGGCCAAGAACACTGAAGCTTTCTTT.

The V and J genes are TRBV18 and TRBJ2-1; D is perhaps TRBD1 or TRBD2 (6 bases each). The CDR3 length is 19 residues. Trimming stripped 3 bases from V and 1 base from J, with 22 bases between. Germline-derived CDR1 and CDR2 are KGHSH and LQKENI. The CDR3 protein is CASSPGGPTRGISYNEQFF. The DNA of the CDR3 is TGTGCCAGCTCACCCGGGGGTCCGACAAGGGGGATATCCTACAATGAGCAGTTCTTC. The entire variable domain, with the rest obtained from reference TRBV18 and TRBJ2-1, is as follows: NAGVMQNPRHLVRRRGQEARLRCSPMKGHSHVYWYRQLPEEGLKFMVYLQKENIIDESGMPKERFSAEFPKEGPSILRIQQVVRGDSAAYFCASSPGGPTRGISYNEQFFGPGTRLTVL.

V and J are TRBV28 and TRBJ1-2, with 7 nucleotides matching TRBD1. The CDR3 consists of 12 residues. The V segment lost 5 bases and the J segment 6 bases; nucleotides outside the gene matches: 3. Germline V lookup: CDR1 MDHEN, CDR2 SYDVKM. Here the CDR3 DNA reads TGTGCCAGCAGTCGAAGGGGGCATGGCTACACCTTC. This translates into CASSRRGHGYTF.

The genes are TRBV19 and TRBJ1-1; TRBD1 might be the D (5 bases). Germline V gene data show CDR1 as LNHDA and CDR2 as SQIVND (reference sequence). Trimming took 6 bases from V and 11 from J, leaving 13 bases between them. The CDR3 covers 11 residues. The CDR3, as DNA: TGTGCCAGTAGACAGGAAGTGGTCGCTTTCTTT. This gives the protein CASRQEVVAFF.

This clone was detected only once. The gene calls are TRBV6-2 or TRBV6-3 and TRBJ2-2; D perhaps matches TRBD2 (6 bases). CDR3 length equals 16 residues. Germline CDR1 is MNHEY and CDR2 is SVGEGT. V dropped 1 base and J dropped 4 bases, with 13 bases sitting between them. The CDR3 DNA sequence: TGTGCCAGCAGTTACTGGGTAGCGGTCCCCACCGGGGAGCTGTTTTTT. It yields the protein CASSYWVAVPTGELFF.